A single sample is the source of the 12 T cell receptor beta chains below, sequenced in a study of cytomegalovirus exposure and HLA in healthy donors. PCR was performed using 60 Vbeta and 13 Jbeta primers. The repertoire was sequenced with immunoSEQ multiplex PCR; TCRdb's copy has only in-frame clones and lacks some. The table lists around 150,000 clones, around 75% of them singletons. Sequencing input: PBMCs. These receptors all stem from a man between 18 and 35 years old in good health and CMV-seropositive.

The chain recombines TRBV28 with TRBJ1-1; D perhaps matches TRBD1 (6 bases). Germline CDR1 and CDR2: MDHEN and SYDVKM. CDR3 size: 12 residues. V was pared by 11 bases and J by 0 bases, with 10 bases between. CDR3 in amino acids: CAVGGVNTEAFF. The CDR3 bases are TGTGCCGTAGGGGGGGTGAACACTGAAGCTTTCTTT.

This rearrangement joins TRBV5-6 to TRBJ2-7, with 10 bases that match TRBD2. Unmatched junction bases numbered 4, after V lost 4 bases and J lost 0 bases. This CDR3 comprises 15 residues. Germline V gene lookup returns CDR1 SGHDT and CDR2 YYEEEE. The CDR3 reads CASSAASGSSYEQYF. DNA for the CDR3: TGTGCCAGCAGCGCCGCTAGCGGGAGCTCCTACGAGCAGTACTTC.

This chain uses TRBV19 with TRBJ1-5; a possible D gene is TRBD1 (6 bases). CDR1 LNHDA and CDR2 SQIVND come from the germline V gene (reference sequence). This CDR3 contains 16 residues. The V and J ends lost 4 bases and 2 bases respectively, with 15 bases between them. CDR3 region: CASSKKQGIGNQPQHF. CDR3 in DNA: TGTGCCAGTAGTAAAAAACAGGGTATTGGCAATCAGCCCCAGCATTTT.

This clone was observed a single time. This sequence joins TRBV11-2 and TRBJ1-2; 9 bases align to TRBD1. CDR3 length equals 14 residues. V shed 6 bases, J shed 0 bases, and the junction held 2 bases outside the gene matches. The germline V gene has CDR1 SGHAT and CDR2 FQNNGV. CDR3: CASRGQGANYGYTF. The CDR3 DNA reads TGTGCCAGCAGGGGACAGGGAGCTAACTATGGCTACACCTTC. Variable domain in full (rest from reference TRBV11-2 and TRBJ1-2): EAGVAQSPRYKIIEKRQSVAFWCNPISGHATLYWYQQILGQGPKLLIQFQNNGVVDDSQLPKDRFSAERLKGVDSTLKIQPAKLEDSAVYLCASRGQGANYGYTFGSGTRLTVV.

This chain links TRBV30 with TRBJ1-4; D remains ambiguous. Per the germline V gene, CDR1 is GTSNPN and CDR2 is SVGIG (reference sequence). This CDR3 contains 16 residues. V lost 2 bases and J lost 0, with 13 bases in between. The CDR3 sequence is CAWSWKSGATNEKLFF. CDR3 DNA: TGTGCCTGGAGTTGGAAGTCGGGAGCAACTAATGAAAAACTGTTTTTT.

The chain joins TRBV27 to TRBJ2-7; D unresolved. The CDR3 is made up of 14 amino acids. Germline CDR1 MNHEY, CDR2 SMNVEV (reference sequence). Trimming took 5 bases from V and 6 from J, leaving 17 bases between them. This chain's CDR3 is CASSPWAYSREQYF. The CDR3 coding sequence is TGTGCCAGCAGTCCCTGGGCCTACTCCCGCGAGCAGTACTTC.

Here the CDR3 reads CASRRGGRGTEAFF. The CDR3 region has the DNA TGTGCCAGCAGGAGGGGGGGCCGGGGGACTGAAGCTTTCTTT. This chain links TRBV28 with TRBJ1-1, with TRBD1 as a possible D gene (6 bases). The CDR3 sequence is 14 residues long. V lost 6 bases and J lost 5, with 16 bases in between. The germline CDR1 and CDR2 sequences are MDHEN and SYDVKM.

This clone was counted a few times. The chain joins TRBV2 to TRBJ2-5; 8 positions match TRBD2. With the DNA end fitting TRBJ2-7 better, the J assignment may be wrong. The CDR3 spans 13 residues. CDR1 and CDR2 from the germline V gene are SNHLY and FYNNEI. CDR3 sequence: CASRRTSRDEQYF. In DNA form, the CDR3 reads TGTGCCAGCAGGCGGACTAGCAGGGACGAGCAGTACTTC.

This clone was seen a single time. The chain has TRBV28 and TRBJ1-5; D unclear. Germline loops: CDR1 MDHEN, CDR2 SYDVKM. This CDR3 is 13 amino acids long. Deletions cut 7 bases from V and 13 bases from J, with 20 bases between. The CDR3 coding sequence is TGTGCCAGCACGGTGTCGTTTGACTCGGGACAGCATTTT. It yields the protein CASTVSFDSGQHF.

With respect to this clone: The junction and the germline gene differ at one end; a read error may be behind it. This rearrangement joins TRBV5-1 to TRBJ1-5; 7 bases agree with TRBD1. This CDR3 is 15 amino acids long. CDR1 is SGHRS, CDR2 YFSETQ, per germline. CDR3 bases: TGCGCCAGCAGCTTTCCACAGGGGAGCATTCAGCCCCAGCATTTT. Protein product: CASSFPQGSIQPQHF.

The CDR3 bases are TGTGCCAGCAGCTTATACGCTAGCGGTCACAATGAGCAGTTCTTC. Translating it yields CASSLYASGHNEQFF. V is TRBV7-3 and J is TRBJ2-1, with TRBD2 matching over 7 bases. V shed 2 bases, J shed 5 bases, and the junction held 6 bases outside the gene matches. CDR1 is SGHTA and CDR2 is FQGTGA in the germline V gene. This CDR3 region has 15 residues. Variable domain in full (rest from reference TRBV7-3 and TRBJ2-1): GAGVSQTPSNKVTEKGKYVELRCDPISGHTALYWYRQSLGQGPEFLIYFQGTGAADDSGLPNDRFFAVRPEGSVSTLKIQRTERGDSAVYLCASSLYASGHNEQFFGPGTRLTVL.

The chain couples TRBV19 to TRBJ2-3, with TRBD2 identical over 9 bases. V was pared by 3 bases and J by 0 bases, with 4 bases of the junction left unmatched. The germline gives CDR1 LNHDA, CDR2 SQIVND (reference sequence). This CDR3 contains 16 residues. The CDR3 DNA sequence: TGTGCCAGTAGTATGGGACTAGCAGATAGCACAGATACGCAGTATTTT. This sequence encodes CASSMGLADSTDTQYF.